Listed below are T cell receptor beta chains from one sample, sequenced in a study of cytomegalovirus exposure and HLA in healthy donors. Only in-frame clones appear in the TCRdb table, and some are missing; sequencing was by immunoSEQ multiplex PCR. This sample's table reports 65,000 to 95,000 clones. The sequenced sample was PBMCs. These receptors originate from a female donor in good health and CMV-seropositive. The CDR3 runs from the conserved cysteine through the conserved F or W. The D gene is left open where the match is weak.

>TRBV10-3|-|13|TRBJ1-5
CAIRDSLNQPQHF
TGTGCCATCAGGGACAGTTTAAATCAGCCCCAGCATTTT
>TRBV6-5|TRBD1|13|TRBJ1-1
CASSPDRGVEAFF
TGTGCCAGCAGCCCGGACAGGGGCGTAGAAGCTTTCTTT
>TRBV6-1|-|14|TRBJ1-2
CASSEEGDALGYTF
TGTGCCAGCAGTGAAGAGGGGGACGCCCTAGGCTACACCTTC
>TRBV2|-|12|TRBJ2-7
CASRRDIPEQYF
TGTGCCAGCAGGAGGGATATTCCCGAGCAGTACTTC
>TRBV28|TRBD2|15|TRBJ2-1
CASSLKRGSYNEQFF
TGTGCCAGCAGTTTAAAGCGGGGCTCCTACAATGAGCAGTTCTTC
>TRBV29-1|-|13|TRBJ1-4
CSVEGQGGGGLFF
TGCAGCGTTGAAGGGCAGGGTGGCGGTGGACTGTTTTTT
>TRBV28|-|14|TRBJ1-1
CASSPAGAAAEAFF
TGTGCCAGCAGTCCCGCTGGGGCGGCGGCTGAAGCTTTCTTT
>TRBV11-1|TRBD2|12|TRBJ2-3
CASSFPGGKQYF
TGTGCCAGCAGCTTCCCCGGGGGGAAGCAGTATTTT
>TRBV18|-|15|TRBJ1-1
CASSPPTGVGTEAFF
TGTGCCAGCTCACCACCTACGGGTGTTGGTACTGAAGCTTTCTTT
>TRBV5-1|TRBD2|15|TRBJ2-1
CASSFLAGSGNEQFF
TGCGCCAGCAGCTTTCTAGCGGGATCGGGGAATGAGCAGTTCTTC
>TRBV27|-|15|TRBJ1-3
CASSLSSHMGNTIYF
TGTGCCAGCAGTTTATCTTCTCACATGGGAAACACCATATATTTT
>TRBV2|TRBD1|17|TRBJ1-6
CASSDLSGGWYNSPLHF
TGTGCCAGCAGTGATCTTTCAGGGGGCTGGTATAATTCACCCCTCCACTTT
>TRBV13|TRBD1|15|TRBJ2-7
CASSPMTGNSYEQYF
TGTGCCAGCAGTCCGATGACAGGGAACTCCTACGAGCAGTACTTC
>TRBV5-4|-|14|TRBJ1-2
CASSRSGLNYGYTF
TGTGCCAGCAGCCGGAGCGGTCTTAACTATGGCTACACCTTC
>TRBV7-9|-|15|TRBJ1-1
CASSPGGVMNTEAFF
TGTGCCAGCAGTCCCGGCGGGGTTATGAACACTGAAGCTTTCTTT
>TRBV18|-|15|TRBJ1-4
CASSIRARTNEKLFF
TGTGCCAGCTCAATCAGGGCTCGGACTAATGAAAAACTGTTTTTT
>TRBV27|-|13|TRBJ2-7
CASSGTPTYEQYF
TGTGCCAGCAGCGGGACACCAACCTACGAGCAGTACTTC
>TRBV19|-|14|TRBJ1-1
CASSIDLRRTEAFF
TGTGCCAGTAGTATAGATCTAAGGAGAACTGAAGCTTTCTTT
>TRBV2|-|14|TRBJ1-1
CASSSQGTNTEAFF
TGTGCCAGCAGTTCCCAGGGTACGAACACTGAAGCTTTCTTT
>TRBV6-5|-|13|TRBJ1-2
CASSYTESYGYTF
TGTGCCAGCAGTTACACAGAAAGCTATGGCTACACCTTC
>TRBV2|-|12|TRBJ1-2
CASHAGYYGYTF
TGTGCCAGCCACGCGGGATACTATGGCTACACCTTC
>TRBV2|TRBD2|15|TRBJ2-1
CASRKSGSGDNEQFF
TGTGCCAGCAGAAAAAGCGGGAGTGGGGACAATGAGCAGTTCTTC
>TRBV5-4|TRBD2|16|TRBJ2-5
CASSGGEGGRQETQYF
TGTGCCAGCAGCGGGGGGGAGGGAGGACGGCAAGAGACCCAGTACTTC
>TRBV29-1|TRBD1|17|TRBJ1-1
CSVEDPPTGGAWTEAFF
TGCAGCGTTGAAGATCCACCAACAGGGGGCGCTTGGACTGAAGCTTTCTTT
>TRBV5-8|-|13|TRBJ2-7
CASSVGGRYEQYF
TGTGCCAGCAGCGTGGGCGGCCGCTACGAGCAGTACTTC
>TRBV7-2|TRBD1|19|TRBJ1-6
CASSLARGGTGGIGSPLHF
TGTGCCAGCAGCTTAGCGCGCGGGGGTACAGGGGGGATTGGTTCACCCCTCCACTTT
>TRBV6-1|TRBD1|16|TRBJ1-3
CASSEWDRNSGNTIYF
TGTGCCAGCAGTGAATGGGACAGGAACTCTGGAAACACCATATATTTT
>TRBV15|TRBD1|16|TRBJ1-1
CATSRGDRGVSTEAFF
TGTGCCACCAGCAGGGGGGACAGGGGGGTTAGCACTGAAGCTTTCTTT
>TRBV28|TRBD2|16|TRBJ2-3
CASSFSGSRGTDTQYF
TGTGCCAGCAGTTTTAGCGGGAGTAGGGGGACAGATACGCAGTATTTT
>TRBV7-6|-|14|TRBJ1-3
CASSPDRTLLTIYF
TGTGCCAGCAGCCCGGACAGAACCCTTCTCACCATATATTTT
>TRBV11-2|TRBD1|15|TRBJ1-2
CASSKVPGTAYGYTF
TGTGCCAGCAGCAAAGTCCCCGGGACAGCCTATGGCTACACCTTC
>TRBV30|TRBD1|14|TRBJ1-4
CAWRPGQGTEKLFF
TGTGCCTGGAGACCGGGACAGGGAACTGAAAAACTGTTTTTT
>TRBV9|TRBD2|16|TRBJ2-5
CASSVSAAGGPETQYF
TGTGCCAGCAGCGTATCGGCAGCGGGAGGGCCAGAGACCCAGTACTTC
>TRBV19|-|16|TRBJ1-6
CASSIEKRGVGSPLHF
TGTGCCAGTAGTATAGAAAAGAGAGGTGTAGGCTCACCCCTCCACTTT
>TRBV29-1|TRBD2|11|TRBJ2-1
CSVRTSNEQFF
TGCAGCGTGCGGACTAGCAATGAGCAGTTCTTC
>TRBV9|-|12|TRBJ2-7
CAAGEVAYEQYF
TGTGCCGCCGGGGAGGTCGCCTACGAGCAGTACTTC
>TRBV19|TRBD1|15|TRBJ1-6
CASSIIRDRDSPLHF
TGTGCCAGTAGTATTATCCGGGACAGGGATTCACCCCTCCACTTT
>TRBV4-1|-|16|TRBJ1-5
CASSQAPPYSNQPQHF
TGCGCCAGCAGCCAGGCTCCCCCTTATAGCAATCAGCCCCAGCATTTT
>TRBV4-2|-|17|TRBJ2-2
CASSQDNRPANTGELFF
TGTGCCAGCAGCCAAGATAACAGACCTGCGAACACCGGGGAGCTGTTTTTT
>TRBV5-1|-|13|TRBJ1-1
CASSSEGDTEAFF
TGCGCCAGCAGCTCCGAGGGGGACACTGAAGCTTTCTTT
>TRBV5-1|TRBD1|16|TRBJ1-1
CASSRGTGPSNTEAFF
TGCGCCAGCAGCCGAGGGACAGGGCCCTCGAACACTGAAGCTTTCTTT
>TRBV5-6|-|13|TRBJ1-5
CASSFGSNQPQHF
TGTGCCAGCAGCTTCGGGAGCAATCAGCCCCAGCATTTT
>TRBV11-2|TRBD1|13|TRBJ2-5
CASSSDRGETQYF
TGTGCCAGCAGCTCGGACAGGGGCGAGACCCAGTACTTC
>TRBV19|TRBD1|15|TRBJ1-4
CASSVAGGVQEKLFF
TGTGCCAGTAGTGTAGCAGGGGGCGTACAGGAAAAACTGTTTTTT
>TRBV29-1|TRBD2|15|TRBJ2-7
CSVDVETGGSYEQYF
TGCAGCGTTGATGTTGAAACGGGAGGGTCCTACGAGCAGTACTTC
>TRBV6-1|TRBD1|13|TRBJ1-2
CASSLTGNYGYTF
TGTGCCAGCAGTCTGACAGGGAACTATGGCTACACCTTC
>TRBV9|-|17|TRBJ1-2
CASSVGGRGDANYGYTF
TGTGCCAGCAGCGTAGGTGGCAGGGGAGACGCTAACTATGGCTACACCTTC
>TRBV29-1|-|12|TRBJ1-2
CSVDGGVDGYTF
TGCAGCGTTGATGGCGGGGTTGATGGCTACACCTTC
>TRBV6-5|-|13|TRBJ2-7
CASSYSGDNEQYF
TGTGCCAGCAGTTACTCAGGGGACAACGAGCAGTACTTC
>TRBV2|TRBD1|12|TRBJ1-1
CATGQRNTEAFF
TGTGCCACGGGACAGCGGAACACTGAAGCTTTCTTT